This T cell receptor beta chain was recorded in a study of blood T cell repertoires in COVID-19. The J segment lost 7 bases and the V segment lost 4 bases, leaving 7 bases of the junction unmatched. CDR1 is SGHRS, CDR2 YFSETQ, per germline. There are 13 residues in the CDR3. The method was immunoSEQ multiplex PCR; TCRdb's version includes in-frame clones alone and lacks a portion of them. The sample yields around 100,000 clones, roughly 87% seen once. The chain combines TRBV5-1 with TRBJ1-1, with 7 bases fitting TRBD1. The sample comprised peripheral blood. This TCR came from a man younger than 40 in a cohort sampled during active COVID-19. The CDR3 DNA reads as TGCGCCAGCAGCAATACAGGGGTTAGTGAAGCTTTCTTT. It yields the protein CASSNTGVSEAFF.